Listed below are T cell receptor beta chains from one sample, sequenced in a study of a mutant IDH1 vaccine in newly diagnosed glioma. Antigens for these TCRs are unknown. The protocol was immunoSEQ multiplex PCR, while the TCRdb copy is restricted to in-frame clones and leaves out a portion. The table has some 35,000 clones, 75% to 85% seen once. The material was PBMCs, obtained from a glioma patient whose treatment included an IDH1 peptide vaccine. The receptors originated from a man aged 50-60 years with glioma. The conserved cysteine and the conserved F or W are not part of the CDR3 here. Clone size, where shown, is once, few, many, or a class for clones that have expanded.

length: 11
size: -
J: TRBJ2-1
V: TRBV4-3
CDR3: ASSQALTRWQF

length: 12
size: -
J: TRBJ2-1
V: TRBV5-1
CDR3: ASKLGRGDNEQF

length: 11
size: -
J: TRBJ2-5
V: TRBV11-3
CDR3: ASSFQGKETQY

length: 12
size: -
J: TRBJ1-3
V: TRBV29-1
CDR3: SVVSQGRGNTIY

length: 13
size: -
J: TRBJ1-2
V: TRBV7-2
CDR3: ASSARQAPNYGYT

length: 13
size: -
J: TRBJ2-3
V: TRBV30
CDR3: AWSRRTGGSDTQY

length: 12
size: -
J: TRBJ2-5
V: TRBV11-2
CDR3: ASSRIQGQETQY

length: 13
size: -
J: TRBJ1-3
V: TRBV6-6
CDR3: ASSTEGRSGNTIY

length: 12
size: few
J: TRBJ1-2
V: TRBV7-2
CDR3: ASSPSTGTYGYT

length: 11
size: few
J: TRBJ1-4
V: TRBV28
CDR3: ASSGPINEKLF

length: 11
size: -
J: TRBJ2-5
V: TRBV28
CDR3: ASSTTVQETQY

length: 12
size: -
J: TRBJ1-1
V: TRBV7-2
CDR3: ASSFLSLNTEAF

length: 11
size: -
J: TRBJ1-5
V: TRBV5-6
CDR3: ASSLAQGQPQH

length: 14
size: -
J: TRBJ2-7
V: TRBV7-9
CDR3: ASSSEVAGFDYEQY

length: 12
size: -
J: TRBJ2-5
V: TRBV2
CDR3: ASSAVRGGETQY

length: 14
size: -
J: TRBJ1-5
V: TRBV5-1
CDR3: ASSLNPGSGNQPQH

length: 11
size: -
J: TRBJ1-5
V: TRBV2
CDR3: ASSGDANQPQH

length: 12
size: -
J: TRBJ2-7
V: TRBV5-1
CDR3: ASSFSSTDYEQY

length: 13
size: -
J: TRBJ2-7
V: TRBV19
CDR3: ASSPSTGRGYEQY

length: 13
size: few
J: TRBJ2-7
V: TRBV15
CDR3: ATSHQGMESYEQY

length: 14
size: -
J: TRBJ1-2
V: TRBV5-4
CDR3: ASSNGMDSRVGGYT

length: 12
size: once
J: TRBJ2-5
V: TRBV5-4
CDR3: ASSPGGIQETQY

length: 14
size: -
J: TRBJ2-3
V: TRBV10-3
CDR3: AINSGLAGGQDTQY

length: 14
size: -
J: TRBJ1-4
V: TRBV4-2
CDR3: ASSRGQGTTNEKLF

length: 12
size: -
J: TRBJ2-3
V: TRBV27
CDR3: ASSFRGAGDTQY

length: 11
size: -
J: TRBJ2-7
V: TRBV5-1
CDR3: ASSREGRGEQY

length: 13
size: -
J: TRBJ1-4
V: TRBV28
CDR3: ASSSTGTGDEKLF

length: 15
size: -
J: TRBJ2-5
V: TRBV4-3
CDR3: ASSLSYSTGLEETQY